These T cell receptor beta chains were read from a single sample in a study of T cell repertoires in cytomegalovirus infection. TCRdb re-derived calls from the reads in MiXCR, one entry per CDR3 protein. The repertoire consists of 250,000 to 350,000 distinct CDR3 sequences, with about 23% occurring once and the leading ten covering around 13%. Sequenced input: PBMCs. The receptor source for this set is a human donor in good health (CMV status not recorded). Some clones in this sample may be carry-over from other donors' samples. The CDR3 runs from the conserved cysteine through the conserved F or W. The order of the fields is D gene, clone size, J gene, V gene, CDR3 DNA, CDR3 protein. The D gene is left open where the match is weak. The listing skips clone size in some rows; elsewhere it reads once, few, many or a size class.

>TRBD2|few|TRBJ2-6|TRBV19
TGTGCCAGTAAGCTAGCGGCAAGCTCTGGGGCCAACGTCCTGACTTTC
CASKLAASSGANVLTF
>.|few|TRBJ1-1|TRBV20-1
TGCAGTGCTAGACTGGGGGTGGGCCCTGAAGCTTTCTTT
CSARLGVGPEAFF
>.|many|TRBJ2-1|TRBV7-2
TGTGCCAGCAGCTTAGCAGAGGGACTCCCCTACAATGAGCAGTTCTTC
CASSLAEGLPYNEQFF
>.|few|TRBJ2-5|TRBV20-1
TGCAGTGCTAGAGTAAGGGGGACCGCCCAGTACTTC
CSARVRGTAQYF
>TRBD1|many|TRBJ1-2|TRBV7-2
TGTGCCAGCAGCTTAGCCGGGACAGCTATTTTCTTC
CASSLAGTAIFF
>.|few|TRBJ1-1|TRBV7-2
TGTGCCAGCAGCTTTGGCGATACTGAAGCTTTCTTT
CASSFGDTEAFF
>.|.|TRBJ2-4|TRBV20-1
TGCAGTGCTAGAGATCCCGCAGGCCCAGGGGCCAAAAACATTCAGTACTTC
CSARDPAGPGAKNIQYF
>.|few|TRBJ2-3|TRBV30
TGTGCCTGGAGATTGGGGGATACGCAGTATTTT
CAWRLGDTQYF
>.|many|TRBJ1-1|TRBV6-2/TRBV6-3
TGTGCCAGCAGAATGGGGGGGGGCTTCACTGAAGCTTTCTTT
CASRMGGGFTEAFF
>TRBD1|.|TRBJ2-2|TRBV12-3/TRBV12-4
TGTGCCAGCAGTTTAGAAGGGGTGGACAGGGCCACCGGGGAGCTGTTTTTT
CASSLEGVDRATGELFF
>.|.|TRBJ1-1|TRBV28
TGTGCCAGCAGCTCTCGGGCGGGGGGGCGTCTGGGCACTGAAGCTTTCTTT
CASSSRAGGRLGTEAFF
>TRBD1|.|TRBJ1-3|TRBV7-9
TGTGCCAGCGGCAGGGGGCACGGAAACACCATATATTTT
CASGRGHGNTIYF
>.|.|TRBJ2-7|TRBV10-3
TGTGCCATCAGTGATCAAGGGGTAGGCTCCTACGAGCAGTACTTC
CAISDQGVGSYEQYF
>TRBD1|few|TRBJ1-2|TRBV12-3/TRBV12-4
TGTGCCAGCAGTCCTGGGACAGGGGCGTATGGCTACACCTTC
CASSPGTGAYGYTF
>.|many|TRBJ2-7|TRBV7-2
TGTGCCAGCAGCTTAGGGTTTGGCGAGCAGTACTTC
CASSLGFGEQYF
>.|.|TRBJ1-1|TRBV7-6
TGTGCCAGCAGCCCTCAGACTGAAGCTTTCTTT
CASSPQTEAFF
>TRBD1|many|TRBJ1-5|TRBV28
TGTGCCAGCAGCCGGATGACAGGGCCAGGGCCCCAGCATTTT
CASSRMTGPGPQHF
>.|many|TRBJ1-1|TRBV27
TGTGCCAGCAGCTCCCCAGGGCGCTTAACTGAAGCTTTCTTT
CASSSPGRLTEAFF
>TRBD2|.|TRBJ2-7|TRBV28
TGTGCCAGCAGTCTGACTAGCGCTCCCAGCTCCTACGAGCAGTACTTC
CASSLTSAPSSYEQYF
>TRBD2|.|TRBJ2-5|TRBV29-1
TGCAGCGGTGTACTCGGGGGGCTAGCGGGAACAGAGACCCAGTACTTC
CSGVLGGLAGTETQYF
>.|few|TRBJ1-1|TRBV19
TGTGCCAGTAGTACAGGACAGATACTGGGGGCTTTCTTT
CASSTGQILGAFF
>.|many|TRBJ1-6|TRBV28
TGTGCCAGCAGTCCCCGGTTGGGGTGGAGTTCACCCCTCCACTTT
CASSPRLGWSSPLHF
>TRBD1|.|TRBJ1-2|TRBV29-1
TGCAGCGTCGTAAGGACAGGGGGCAACTATGGCTACACCTTC
CSVVRTGGNYGYTF
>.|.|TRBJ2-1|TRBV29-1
TGCAGCGTTCGGCCAAGGATTGACCCCTACAATGAGCAGTTCTTC
CSVRPRIDPYNEQFF
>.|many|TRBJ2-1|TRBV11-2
TGTGCCAGCAGCTCGTTGTCCTGGGTGCAGTTCTTC
CASSSLSWVQFF
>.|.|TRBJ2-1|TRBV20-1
TGCAGTGCTGGAGGCTACAATGAGCAGTTCTTC
CSAGGYNEQFF
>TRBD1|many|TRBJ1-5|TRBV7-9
TGTGCCAGCAGCCCCAGTCAGGGGGCCCCTGCTAATCAGCCCCAGCATTTT
CASSPSQGAPANQPQHF
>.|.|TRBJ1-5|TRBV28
TGTGCCAGCGGAACTCAGCCCCAGCATTTT
CASGTQPQHF
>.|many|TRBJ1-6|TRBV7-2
TGTGCCAGCAGCTTAACTAAGGCTATGGAGTCACCCCTCCACTTT
CASSLTKAMESPLHF
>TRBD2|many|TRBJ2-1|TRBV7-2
TGTGCCAGCAGCCCTTTAGCGGGAGTACCCTACAATGAGCAGTTCTTC
CASSPLAGVPYNEQFF
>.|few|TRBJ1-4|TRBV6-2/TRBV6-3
TGTGCCAGCAAGGGATGGGCAACTAATGAAAAACTGTTTTTT
CASKGWATNEKLFF
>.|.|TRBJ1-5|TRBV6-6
TGTGCCAGCAGGGACAGTAGCAATCAGCCCCAGCATTTT
CASRDSSNQPQHF
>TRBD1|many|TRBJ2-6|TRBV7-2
TGTGCCAGCAGCCCCCGGACAGGGGTCGGCTCTGGGGCCAACGTCCTGACTTTC
CASSPRTGVGSGANVLTF
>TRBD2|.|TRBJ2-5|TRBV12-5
TGTGCTAGTGGTTCGACTAGCGGAGGCCAAGAGACCCAGTACTTC
CASGSTSGGQETQYF
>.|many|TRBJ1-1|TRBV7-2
TGTGCCAGCAGCCGTGACAGGCGGGGAACTGAAGCTTTCTTT
CASSRDRRGTEAFF
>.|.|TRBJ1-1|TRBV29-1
TGCAGCGTTTCGCGCGACACTGAAGCTTTCTTT
CSVSRDTEAFF
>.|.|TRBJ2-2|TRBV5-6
TGTGCCAGCAGCCCCCGGCGGGGAGGGAACACCGGGGAGCTGTTTTTT
CASSPRRGGNTGELFF
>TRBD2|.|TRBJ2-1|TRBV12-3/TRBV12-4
TGTGCCAGCAGGCAGGGACTAGCGGGTGAGCAGTTCTTC
CASRQGLAGEQFF
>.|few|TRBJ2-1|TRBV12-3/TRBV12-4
TGTGCCAGCAGTATCCGGACGCCAGACGGTGAGCAGTTCTTC
CASSIRTPDGEQFF
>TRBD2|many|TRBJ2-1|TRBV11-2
TGTGCCAGCCTGCCTAGCGGGACGGATGAGCAGTTCTTC
CASLPSGTDEQFF
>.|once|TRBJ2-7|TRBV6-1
TGTGCCAGCAGTGAGATGGGGGGTATCGCGTACTTC
CASSEMGGIAYF
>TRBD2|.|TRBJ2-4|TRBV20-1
TGCAGTGCTAGAAATTGGCGGGAGAAAAACATTCAGTACTTC
CSARNWREKNIQYF
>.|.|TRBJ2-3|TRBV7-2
TGTGCCAGCAGCACCTACACCACAGATACGCAGTATTTT
CASSTYTTDTQYF
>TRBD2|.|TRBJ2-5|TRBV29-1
TGCAGCGTTGACGGTTTAGCGGGAGAAGAGGAGACCCAGTACTTC
CSVDGLAGEEETQYF
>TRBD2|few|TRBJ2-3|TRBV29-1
TGCAGCGCGTGGACTAGCGGGGCGTCAGATACGCAGTATTTT
CSAWTSGASDTQYF
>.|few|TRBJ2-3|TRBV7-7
TGTGCCAGCAGCCGTTTCGGGGCCACAGATACGCAGTATTTT
CASSRFGATDTQYF
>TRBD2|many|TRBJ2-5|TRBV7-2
TGTGCCAGCAGCCCGACTAGCGGGGGGGGAGAGACCCAGTACTTC
CASSPTSGGGETQYF
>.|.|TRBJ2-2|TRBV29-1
TGCAGCGCCTCGAGGGCCGGGGAGCTGTTTTTT
CSASRAGELFF
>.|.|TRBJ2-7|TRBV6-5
TGTGCCAGCAAGGGGCCGTTAGGCCATCCCTCCGAGCAGTACTTC
CASKGPLGHPSEQYF
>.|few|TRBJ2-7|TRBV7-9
TGTGCCAGCAGCGACTTACAGGAGGCCCCCTGGTACGAGCAGTACTTC
CASSDLQEAPWYEQYF
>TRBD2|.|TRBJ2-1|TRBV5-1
TGCGCCAACAGCTTGGACGGGAGGACCGACAATGAGCAGTTCTTC
CANSLDGRTDNEQFF
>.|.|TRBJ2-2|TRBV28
TGTGCCAGCAGTTCCTCCTTACTAGGTCCGAACACCGGGGAGCTGTTTTTT
CASSSSLLGPNTGELFF
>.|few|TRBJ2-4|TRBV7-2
TGTGCCAGCAGCTTAGCGTTGGCTAGGCAAAACATTCAGTACTTC
CASSLALARQNIQYF
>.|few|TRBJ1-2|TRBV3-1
TGTGCCAGCAGCCGAGAGACAGTTTATGGCTACACCTTC
CASSRETVYGYTF